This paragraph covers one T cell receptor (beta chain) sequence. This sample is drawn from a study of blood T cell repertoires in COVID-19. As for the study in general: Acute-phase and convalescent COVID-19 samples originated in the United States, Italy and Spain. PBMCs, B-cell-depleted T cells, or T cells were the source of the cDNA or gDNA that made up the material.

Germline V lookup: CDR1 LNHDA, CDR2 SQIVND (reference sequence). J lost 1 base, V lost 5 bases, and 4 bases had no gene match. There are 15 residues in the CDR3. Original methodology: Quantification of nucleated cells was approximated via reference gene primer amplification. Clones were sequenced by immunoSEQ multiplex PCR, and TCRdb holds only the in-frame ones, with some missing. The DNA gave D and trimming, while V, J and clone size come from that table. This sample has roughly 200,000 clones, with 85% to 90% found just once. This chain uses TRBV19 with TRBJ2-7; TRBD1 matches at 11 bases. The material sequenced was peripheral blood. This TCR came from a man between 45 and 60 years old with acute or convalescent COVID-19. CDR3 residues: CASSGGTGGSYEQYF. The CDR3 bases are TGTGCCAGTAGTGGGGGGACAGGGGGATCCTACGAGCAGTACTTC.